The present T cell receptor (beta chain) was sequenced within a study of PD-L1 blockade in urothelial cancer (dated by TCRdb to about 2017). For the study in its entirety: All patients started therapy around 2014 and received atezolizumab 1,200 mg intravenously every 3 weeks. About 90% of the roughly 29 patients were males with bladder-origin urothelial cancer, and about 65% of the 29 reported a prior smoking history. Patients had an ECOG performance status of 0 or 1 and had received between 0 and 3 prior chemotherapy regimens. Blood samples were analyzed 3 weeks after the start of treatment (second dose) and 6 weeks after the start of treatment. Blood samples yielded a median of 141,255 T cells and 65,000 to 95,000 unique TCRs, with median clonality approximately 0.08. Somatic, immune and clinical correlates of response to PD-L1 blockade with atezolizumab in urothelial cancer were the focus of an exploratory multi-omic analysis. Pretreatment tumor samples, along with matched peripheral blood collected serially before and after atezolizumab treatment, underwent TCR sequencing. Durable clinical benefit was defined as a progression-free survival longer than 6 months, and TCR features were additionally tested against progression-free survival and overall survival. Whole exome sequencing and RNA sequencing of pretreatment tumors were performed alongside TCR sequencing in the same patients. Durable clinical benefit was achieved by nine patients but not by the remaining 20. Pretreatment blood TCR-seq was available for 30 or so patients, at least one posttreatment blood collection was obtained for some 25 patients, and tumor TCR-seq was available for some 25 patients. Overall results and qualifications from the work: Small sample size (n ≈ 30) and many exploratory analyses mean the results are intended to be hypothesis-generating. Among patients with durable benefit, tumor-associated TCR clones showed greater expansion in peripheral blood 3 weeks after treatment started (n = 22, p = 0.022). A pretreatment peripheral blood TCR clonality below the median was linked to improved progression-free and overall survival.

Each PCR received spiked-in synthetic TCR analog templates so that absolute template abundance could be estimated from read counts. The immunoSEQ assay used bias-controlled V and J gene primers to amplify TCRbeta CDR3 regions from genomic DNA. Sequencing of rearranged TCRbeta segments was done at approximately 20X coverage. The paper's processing steps were these. Sequencing errors were corrected by clustering, and CDR3s were annotated against IMGT so that V, D and J genes could be assigned. Downstream analyses used only productive TCRbeta rearrangements and left out out-of-frame or stop-codon sequences. To compute clonality, Shannon entropy was normalized by the log of the number of unique productive sequences and then subtracted from one. Fisher's exact test with Benjamini-Hochberg correction, using a cutoff of adjusted p below 0.01, was how clones that differed between time points or between blood and tumor were identified. TCRdb limited this immuneACCESS table to in-frame rearrangements with V and J called. A share of clones is missing; checked studies link under half to unresolved V genes, and the rest is unexplained. The V and J calls and the clone size are those of that table, but D and trimming were determined from the DNA. A total of about 63,000 clones appear in this sample, roughly 81% of them only once. 4.5% to 6% of the sample rests with the top ten.

The time point label for this specimen denotes: pretreatment peripheral blood. A cohort of approximately 30 patients with locally advanced or metastatic urothelial carcinoma, treated at Memorial Sloan Kettering on a trial protocol, was included. Peripheral blood mononuclear cells were collected pretreatment and during treatment, at between 1 and 8 total time points per patient. The Qiagen DNeasy Blood extraction kit was used to purify genomic DNA from total PBMCs and tumor samples. PBMCs were collected pretreatment and during treatment, and were isolated and stored as previously described. Concerning this clone: The clone's antigen remains unknown. No per-base quality is available; no much larger clone lies one base away.

Measured from the cysteine to the phenylalanine, the CDR3 is 13 residues long. Of the read, only the CDR3 DNA is kept; its 39 bases are in frame from base 1. V lost 0 bases and J lost 8 bases; the stretch between them is 6 bases long. CDR1 and CDR2 are drawn from the germline V gene: SGHDT, YYEEEE. The sequence is built from TRBV5-6 and TRBJ1-6; a tentative D match to TRBD1 spans 5 bases. The origin of this receptor is a man between 65 and 80 years old with urothelial cancer. Source: PBMCs, taken around atezolizumab (anti-PD-L1) treatment. The DNA sequence is TGTGCCAGCAGCTTGGTAGGGGATTCACCCCTCCACTTT. Its protein is CASSLVGDSPLHF. Full variable domain (CDR3 extended with the reference TRBV5-6 and TRBJ1-6 proteins): DAGVTQSPTHLIKTRGQQVTLRCSPKSGHDTVSWYQQALGQGPQFIFQYYEEEERQRGNFPDRFSGHQFPNYSSELNVNALLLGDSALYLCASSLVGDSPLHFGNGTRLTVT.